The 7 T cell receptor beta chains listed next were all sequenced from one sample in a study of T-cell reconstitution after alpha-beta-depleted transplantation in children. As it was prepared, the TCRbeta library received unique molecular identifiers. Via MiXCR, TCRdb re-called the PCR reads, giving one row per CDR3 protein. The sample contains about 78,000 distinct CDR3 sequences, 14% of which appear only once. The material sequenced was PBMCs, mostly from graft donor cells, taken 180 days after TCRalphabeta/CD19-depleted stem cell transplant. These receptors originate from a male patient between 2 and 9 years old who had a stem cell transplant for acute lymphoblastic leukemia, so the T cells may come from the graft donor.

The sample holds a few counts of this clonotype. The chain is built from TRBV20-1 and TRBJ2-5; D is unclear. Between the trimmed V and J ends, which lost 3 bases and 5 bases, there was a span of 16 bases. Germline CDR1 is DFQATT and CDR2 is SNEGSKA (reference sequence). The CDR3 has 14 amino acids. CDR3 in DNA: TGCAGTGCTAGTAAGGCCCCTTTTATTGAGACCCAGTACTTC. The encoded protein is CSASKAPFIETQYF.

V usage is TRBV12-3 or TRBV12-4 and J usage is TRBJ2-1; D not certain. CDR3 length equals 12 residues. V lost 5 bases to trimming and J lost 4 bases, with 6 bases between them. The CDR3 is CASSTEYNEQFF. The CDR3 DNA sequence: TGTGCCAGCAGTACGGAGTACAATGAGCAGTTCTTC.

The table lists this clonotype with a few counts. The rearrangement links TRBV20-1 to TRBJ2-5, with TRBD2 matching 11 bases. V lost 5 bases and J lost 1; bases outside the gene matches: 3. The V gene's germline CDR1 is DFQATT and CDR2 SNEGSKA (reference sequence). This CDR3 region has 14 residues. The CDR3 loop reads CSADLAGGQETQYF. CDR3 DNA sequence: TGCAGTGCTGATCTAGCGGGGGGCCAAGAGACCCAGTACTTC.

This clonotype turned up a few times. A read error may account for a junction end that differs from germline. The genes are TRBV15 and TRBJ1-2, with D possibly being TRBD1 (6 bases). This CDR3 has 14 residues. Germline loops: CDR1 LNHNV, CDR2 YYDKDF (reference sequence). The CDR3 nucleotides are TGTGCCACCAGCAGAGAACGATCCCACCTGTCCAGGGGCTTC. It specifies CATSRERSHLSRGF. Together with reference TRBV15 and TRBJ1-2, the CDR3 gives the full variable domain: DAMVIQNPRYQVTQFGKPVTLSCSQTLNHNVMYWYQQKSSQAPKLLFHYYDKDFNNEADTPDNFQSRRPNTSFCFLDIRSPGLGDTAMYLCATSRERSHLSRGFGSGTRLTVV.

This chain joins TRBV7-6 and TRBJ1-2; 9 bases fit TRBD1. Trimming took 4 bases from V and 3 from J; bases not matched to a gene: 6. Germline CDR1 SGHVS, CDR2 FNYEAQ. The CDR3 contains 15 residues. The CDR3 is CASSSFRQGDYGYTF. As DNA, the CDR3 is TGTGCCAGCAGCTCTTTTCGACAGGGGGACTATGGCTACACCTTC.

The rearrangement links TRBV28 to TRBJ2-2, with D possibly being TRBD1 (6 bases). Germline CDR1 and CDR2: MDHEN and SYDVKM. CDR3 length equals 15 residues. Trimming shortened V by 3 bases and J by 3 bases, and 11 bases separated the two germline ends. This CDR3 is CASSFSGADTGELFF. The CDR3 DNA reads as TGTGCCAGCAGTTTTTCAGGGGCCGACACCGGGGAGCTGTTTTTT.

The sample holds many counts of this clonotype. The chain uses TRBV20-1 and TRBJ2-7; D may be TRBD1 (5 bases). This CDR3 region has 15 residues. The germline V and J ends were trimmed by 1 base and 3 bases, with 16 bases remaining between them. From germline, CDR1 is DFQATT and CDR2 SNEGSKA (reference sequence). CDR3 amino acids: CSARGLRTTIYEQYF. CDR3 DNA sequence: TGCAGTGCTAGAGGTCTAAGGACAACCATCTACGAGCAGTACTTC.